Reported below is one TCR beta chain. The antigen remains unidentified. This entry belongs to a study of shared clonotypes between healthy human individuals. Study-wide points: Clonotypes shared by all four donors outscored non-shared clonotypes in generation probability. Memory subsets had estimated richness that was generally smaller than that of naive subsets.

The healthy adult donors were HIV-negative and reported no recent acute infections or vaccinations. This table comes from immunoSEQ multiplex PCR, and its TCRdb copy is limited to in-frame clones, with some not included. The sample lists approximately 400,000 clones, 96% occurring once. With 7 bases removed from V and 5 bases from J, the gap between germline ends came to 14 bases. The CDR3 contains 13 residues. The germline gives CDR1 MDHEN, CDR2 SYDVKM. The receptor comes from a man aged 25-45 years in good health. The sample comprised memory CD8+ T cells sorted from blood. The subset: CD45RO+ cells pooled with CCR7-negative TemRA cells. The chain combines TRBV28 with TRBJ2-5; the D gene is possibly TRBD2 (6 bases). CDR3 sequence: CASTSEGTETQYF. CDR3 bases: TGTGCCAGCACCTCGGAGGGTACCGAGACCCAGTACTTC.